This T cell receptor beta chain emerged from a study of blood T cell repertoires in COVID-19. In the source study's methods: Researchers report that nucleated cell counts were estimated from reference gene primer amplification. Sequencing was performed with immunoSEQ multiplex PCR; in TCRdb, only in-frame clones are kept and a portion is missing. V and J calls and clone size are copied from that table; D and trimming were computed from the DNA. The sample carries around 240,000 clones, roughly 80% recorded once. Trimming shortened V by 4 bases and J by 3 bases, and 16 bases separated the two germline ends. This CDR3 has 16 amino acids. CDR1 is SGHKS and CDR2 is YYEKEE in the germline V gene (reference sequence).

The rearrangement joins TRBV5-5 to TRBJ1-4; possibly TRBD1 for D (6 bases). The clonotype comes from a woman aged 45-65 years with acute or convalescent COVID-19. The sequencing sample was made of peripheral blood. CDR3 sequence: CASSPTGLVSNEKLFF. The CDR3 DNA reads TGTGCCAGCAGCCCAACAGGGTTGGTGTCTAATGAAAAACTGTTTTTT.